This T cell receptor (beta chain) originates from a study of blood T cell repertoires in COVID-19. Looking at the study overall: COVID-19 samples, acute and convalescent, were from the United States, Italy and Spain. T cells, B-cell-depleted T cells, or PBMCs provided the cDNA or gDNA that served as material.

In the authors' methods: Amplification from reference gene primers served as the basis for estimated nucleated cell counts. Libraries were prepared by immunoSEQ multiplex PCR; TCRdb keeps only in-frame clonotypes and omits some of them. D and trimming come from the DNA, and the V and J calls and clone size come from that table. Found here are approximately 220,000 clones, approximately 90% of them singletons; the top ten hold roughly 6.2%. Germline CDR1 reads MDHEN; CDR2 reads SYDVKM. The CDR3 spans 14 residues. J gave up 5 bases and V 4 bases, and 7 bases lay outside the gene matches. The clonotype originates from a man aged 55 to 70 who had recovered from COVID-19. The chain couples TRBV28 to TRBJ2-7, with 8 bases matching TRBD1. Sequencing was performed on peripheral blood. CDR3 in DNA: TGTGCCAGCAGTTCGTTGGGACAGGTGGACGAGCAGTACTTC. Protein product: CASSSLGQVDEQYF.